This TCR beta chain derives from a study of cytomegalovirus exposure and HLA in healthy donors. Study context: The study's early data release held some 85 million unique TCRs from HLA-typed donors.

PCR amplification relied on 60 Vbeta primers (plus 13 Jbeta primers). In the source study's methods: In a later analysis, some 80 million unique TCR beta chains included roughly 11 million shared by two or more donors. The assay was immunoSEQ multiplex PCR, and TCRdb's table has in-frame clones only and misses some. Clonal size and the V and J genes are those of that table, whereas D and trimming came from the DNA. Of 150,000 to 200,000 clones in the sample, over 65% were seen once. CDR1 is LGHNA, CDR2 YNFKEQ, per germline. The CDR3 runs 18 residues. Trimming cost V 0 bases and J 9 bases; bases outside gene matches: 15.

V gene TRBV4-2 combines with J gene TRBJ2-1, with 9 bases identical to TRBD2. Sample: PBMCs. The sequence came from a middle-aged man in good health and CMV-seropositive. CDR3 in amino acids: CASSQEGRSGGPSGEQFF. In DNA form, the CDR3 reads TGTGCCAGCAGCCAAGAGGGCCGGAGCGGGGGGCCAAGTGGTGAGCAGTTCTTC.